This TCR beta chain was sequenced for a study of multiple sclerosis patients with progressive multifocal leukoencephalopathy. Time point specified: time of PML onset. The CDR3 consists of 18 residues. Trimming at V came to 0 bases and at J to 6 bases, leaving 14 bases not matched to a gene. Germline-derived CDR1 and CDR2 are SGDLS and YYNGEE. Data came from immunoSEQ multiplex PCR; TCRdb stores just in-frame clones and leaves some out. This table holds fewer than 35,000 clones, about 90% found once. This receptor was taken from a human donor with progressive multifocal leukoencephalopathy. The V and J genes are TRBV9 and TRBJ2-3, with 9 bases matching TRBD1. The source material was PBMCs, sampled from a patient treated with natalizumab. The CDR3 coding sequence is TGTGCCAGCAGCGTAGGGGCTAGGGGACAGGGAAGTTTGGATACGCAGTATTTT. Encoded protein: CASSVGARGQGSLDTQYF. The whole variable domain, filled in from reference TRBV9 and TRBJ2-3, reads DSGVTQTPKHLITATGQRVTLRCSPRSGDLSVYWYQQSLDQGLQFLIQYYNGEERAKGNILERFSAQQFPDLHSELNLSSLELGDSALYFCASSVGARGQGSLDTQYFGPGTRLTVL.